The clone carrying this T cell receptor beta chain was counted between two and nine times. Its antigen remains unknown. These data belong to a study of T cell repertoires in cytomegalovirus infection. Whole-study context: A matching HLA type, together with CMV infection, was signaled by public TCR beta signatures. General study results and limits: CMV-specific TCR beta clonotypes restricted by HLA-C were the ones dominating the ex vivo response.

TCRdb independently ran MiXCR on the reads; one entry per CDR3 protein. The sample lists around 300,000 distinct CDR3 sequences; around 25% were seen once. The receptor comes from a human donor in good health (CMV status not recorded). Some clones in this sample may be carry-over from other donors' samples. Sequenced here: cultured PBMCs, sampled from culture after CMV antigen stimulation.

The CDR3 is CASSLDGPNYGYTF. The DNA of the CDR3 is TGCGCCAGCAGCTTGGACGGCCCCAACTATGGCTACACCTTC. The J gene is TRBJ1-2, the V gene TRBV5-1; no clear D gene. Germline V gene lookup returns CDR1 SGHRS and CDR2 YFSETQ. This CDR3 is built from 14 residues. The V end was cut by 0 bases, the J end by 2 bases, with 8 bases between.